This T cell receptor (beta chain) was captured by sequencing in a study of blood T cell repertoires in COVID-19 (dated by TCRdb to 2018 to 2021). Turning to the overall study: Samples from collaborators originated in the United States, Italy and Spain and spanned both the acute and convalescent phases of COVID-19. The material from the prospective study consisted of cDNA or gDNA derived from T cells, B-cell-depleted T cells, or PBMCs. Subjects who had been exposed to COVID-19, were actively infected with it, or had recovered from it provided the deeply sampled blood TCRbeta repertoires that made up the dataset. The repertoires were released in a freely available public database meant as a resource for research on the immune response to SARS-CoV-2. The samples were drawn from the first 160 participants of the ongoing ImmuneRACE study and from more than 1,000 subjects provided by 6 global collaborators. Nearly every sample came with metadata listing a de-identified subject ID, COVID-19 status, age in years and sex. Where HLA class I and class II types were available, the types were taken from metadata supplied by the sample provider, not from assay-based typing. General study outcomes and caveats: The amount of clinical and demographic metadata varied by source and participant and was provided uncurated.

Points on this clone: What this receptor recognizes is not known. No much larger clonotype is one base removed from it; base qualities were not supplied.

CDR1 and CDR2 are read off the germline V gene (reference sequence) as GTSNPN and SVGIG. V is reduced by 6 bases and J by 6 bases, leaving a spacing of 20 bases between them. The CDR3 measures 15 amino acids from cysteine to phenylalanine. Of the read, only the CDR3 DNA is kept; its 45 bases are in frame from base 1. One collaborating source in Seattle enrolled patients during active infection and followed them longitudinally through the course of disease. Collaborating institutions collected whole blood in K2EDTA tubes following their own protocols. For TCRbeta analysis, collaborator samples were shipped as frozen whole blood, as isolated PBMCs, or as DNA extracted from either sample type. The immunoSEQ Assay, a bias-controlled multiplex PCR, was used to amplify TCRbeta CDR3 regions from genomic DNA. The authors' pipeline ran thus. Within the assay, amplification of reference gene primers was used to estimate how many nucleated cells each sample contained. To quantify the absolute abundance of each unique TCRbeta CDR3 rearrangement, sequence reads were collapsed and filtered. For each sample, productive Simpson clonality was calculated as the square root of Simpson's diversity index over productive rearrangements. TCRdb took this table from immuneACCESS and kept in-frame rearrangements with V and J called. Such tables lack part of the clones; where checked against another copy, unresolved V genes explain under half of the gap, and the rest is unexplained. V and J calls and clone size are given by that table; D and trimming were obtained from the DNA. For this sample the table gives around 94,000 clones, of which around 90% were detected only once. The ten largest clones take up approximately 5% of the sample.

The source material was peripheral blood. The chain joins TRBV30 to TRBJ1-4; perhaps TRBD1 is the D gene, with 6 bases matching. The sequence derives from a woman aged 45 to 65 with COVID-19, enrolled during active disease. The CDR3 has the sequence CACTKTQGLDEKLFF. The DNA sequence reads TGTGCCTGCACCAAAACACAGGGTCTTGATGAAAAACTGTTTTTT.